This T cell receptor beta chain was sequenced for a study of regulatory T cells in long-lasting Graves disease. CDR1 is SEHNR and CDR2 is FQNEAQ in the germline V gene (reference sequence). V trimming: 4 bases; J trimming: 14 bases; junction bases outside the gene matches: 8. The length of the CDR3 is 12 residues. Regarding time point: newly diagnosed GD, antithyroid drugs for less than 3 months. After RNA was extracted from PBMCs, the TCR library was made from it. CDR3 regions were amplified by Arm-PCR using iRepertoire HTBI primers to build TCR beta libraries. TCRdb passed the multiplex PCR reads through MiXCR, listing each CDR3 protein once. Of fewer than 400,000 distinct CDR3 sequences in the sample, about 20% were seen once. As to this clonotype: Its antigen is not known.

Study observations and caveats: TRBV28, TRBJ1-2 and TRBJ2-5 were favored in persistent disease. The persistent group shared about 2,700 public clonotypes, more than the roughly 970 shared by new patients.

V and J are TRBV7-9 and TRBJ2-5; 9 bases agree with TRBD1. Source: peripheral blood mononuclear cells (PBMCs), taken at new diagnosis, from a patient treated with antithyroid drugs. The receptor's source is a female donor with Graves disease. CDR3 bases: TGTGCCAGCAGCTCGTCCGGGACAGGGATTTACTTC. The encoded protein is CASSSSGTGIYF.